Included here is one T cell receptor beta chain sequence, with context. Its antigen is unidentified. The protocol was immunoSEQ multiplex PCR, while the TCRdb copy is restricted to in-frame clones and leaves out a portion. The table lists about 140,000 clones, roughly 92% of them singletons. CDR3 length: 13 residues. The V gene lost 2 bases and the J gene lost 6 bases, with 5 bases spanning the gap. Germline V gene sequence: CDR1 SGHDN, CDR2 FVKESK. These data originate in a study of T cell responses to AZD1222 COVID-19 vaccine. The study, taken as a whole, reports: Regions left unmutated in variants are reportedly the target of nearly half of spike-specific TCRs. White British donors predominated, females outnumbered males, and clonal diversity was possibly underestimated.

The sequencing used peripheral blood, collected on day 0 of AZD1222 vaccination. The chain carries TRBV14 and TRBJ1-6, with TRBD1 as a possible D gene (5 bases). The TCR was taken from an adult in good health. CDR3 residues: CASSQQGNSPLHF. The CDR3 region has the DNA TGTGCCAGCAGCCAACAGGGTAATTCACCCCTCCACTTT.